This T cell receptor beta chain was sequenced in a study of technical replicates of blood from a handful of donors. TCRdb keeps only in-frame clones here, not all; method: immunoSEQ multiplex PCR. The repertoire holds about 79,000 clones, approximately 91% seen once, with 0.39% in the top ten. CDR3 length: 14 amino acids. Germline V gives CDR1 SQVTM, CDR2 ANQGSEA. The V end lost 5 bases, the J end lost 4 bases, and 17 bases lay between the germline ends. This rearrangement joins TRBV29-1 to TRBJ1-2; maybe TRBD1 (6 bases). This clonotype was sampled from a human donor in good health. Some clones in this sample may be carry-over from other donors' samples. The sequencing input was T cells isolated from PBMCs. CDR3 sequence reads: CSVSLGGHGYGYTF. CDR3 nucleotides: TGCAGCGTTTCTCTCGGGGGGCATGGCTATGGCTACACCTTC.